The source of this T cell receptor beta chain is a study of blood T cell repertoires in COVID-19. Study-wide context: The United States, Italy and Spain were the sources of the acute and convalescent COVID-19 samples.

V shed 0 bases, J shed 3 bases, and the junction held 3 bases outside the gene matches. Germline-derived CDR1 and CDR2 are LNHDA and SQIVND (reference sequence). The CDR3 contains 15 residues. Produced via immunoSEQ multiplex PCR; TCRdb's table is partial and in-frame only. Of a few hundred thousand clones in the sample, approximately 85% were seen once. Recovered participants had two consecutive negative NP/OP PCR tests, healthcare professional clearance, or symptom resolution. V usage is TRBV19 and J usage is TRBJ1-1; TRBD1 aligns across 8 bases. The sample consisted of PBMCs or T cells enriched from blood (not recorded which). The TCR comes from a man aged 30-40 years who had recovered from COVID-19. The CDR3 is CASSIDTGGDTEAFF. CDR3 DNA sequence: TGTGCCAGTAGTATAGATACAGGGGGGGACACTGAAGCTTTCTTT.